This T cell receptor (beta chain) stems from a study of T cell changes during pregnancy in multiple sclerosis. The ends were cut back, 10 bases at V and 7 bases at J, with 11 bases in the middle. The CDR3 runs to 10 residues. CDR1 is MRHNA and CDR2 is SNTAGT in the germline V gene. Data came from immunoSEQ multiplex PCR; TCRdb stores just in-frame clones and leaves some out. The table lists about 27,000 clones, 80% to 90% of them singletons. This sample comprised CD8+ T cells from peripheral blood mononuclear cells, obtained in the second trimester of pregnancy. This TCR came from a female donor with multiple sclerosis, enrolled in a pregnancy study. The J gene is TRBJ2-7, the V gene TRBV6-4; D remains unclear. Written as DNA, the CDR3 is TGTGCCACTCGGAGTTTAGAGCAGTACTTC. Its translation: CATRSLEQYF.